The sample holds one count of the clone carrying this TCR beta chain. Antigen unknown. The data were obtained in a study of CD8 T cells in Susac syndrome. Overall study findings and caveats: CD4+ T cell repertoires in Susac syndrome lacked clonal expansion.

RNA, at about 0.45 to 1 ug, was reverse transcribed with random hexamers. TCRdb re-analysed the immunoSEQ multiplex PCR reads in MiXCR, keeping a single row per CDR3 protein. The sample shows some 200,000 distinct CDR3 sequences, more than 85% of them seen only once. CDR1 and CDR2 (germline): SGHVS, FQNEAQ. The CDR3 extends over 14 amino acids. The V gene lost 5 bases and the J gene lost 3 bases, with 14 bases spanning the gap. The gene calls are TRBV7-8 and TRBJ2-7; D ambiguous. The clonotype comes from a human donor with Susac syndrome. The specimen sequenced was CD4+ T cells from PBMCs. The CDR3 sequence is CASSPRQWGYEQYF. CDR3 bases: TGTGCCAGCAGCCCCCGACAATGGGGCTACGAGCAGTACTTC.